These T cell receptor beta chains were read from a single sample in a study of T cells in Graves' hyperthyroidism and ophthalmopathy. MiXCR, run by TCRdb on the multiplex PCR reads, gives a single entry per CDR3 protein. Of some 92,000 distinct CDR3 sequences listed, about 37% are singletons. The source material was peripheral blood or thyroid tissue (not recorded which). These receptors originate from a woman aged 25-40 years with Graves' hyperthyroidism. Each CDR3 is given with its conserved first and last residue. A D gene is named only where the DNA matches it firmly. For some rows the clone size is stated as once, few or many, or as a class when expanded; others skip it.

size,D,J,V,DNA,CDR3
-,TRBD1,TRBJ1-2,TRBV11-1,TGTGCCAGCAGCTCCTCCCGGGACAGTCACTATGGCTACACCTTC,CASSSSRDSHYGYTF
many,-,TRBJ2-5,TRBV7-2,TGTGCCAGCAGCTTCCGACGGGAGACCCAGTACTTC,CASSFRRETQYF
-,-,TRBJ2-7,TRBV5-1,TGCGCCAGCAGCCCTCGCCCTAGCGTGATCCACGAGCAGTACTTC,CASSPRPSVIHEQYF
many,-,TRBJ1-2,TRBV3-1,TGTGCCAGCAGCCCACTAGTAGGAGGGGCCAATGACTACACCTTC,CASSPLVGGANDYTF
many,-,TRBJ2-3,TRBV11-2,TGTGCCAGCAGCCCACAGGTTGATACGCAGTATTTT,CASSPQVDTQYF
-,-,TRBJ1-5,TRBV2,TGCGCCAGCAGTGAAATGGGATGGGAGACCCAGCATTTT,CASSEMGWETQHF
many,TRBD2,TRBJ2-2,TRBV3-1,TGTGCCAGCGGAGGCGGGAGGAACACCGGGGAGCTGTTTTTT,CASGGGRNTGELFF
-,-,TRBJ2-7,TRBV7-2,TGTGCCAGCAGCTTAGTTCGGAGGGGGATAGCCGTATTCTACGAGCAGTACTTC,CASSLVRRGIAVFYEQYF
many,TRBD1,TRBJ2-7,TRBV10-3,TGTGCCATCAGCCTCCGGGACAGCATCTACGAGCAGTACTTC,CAISLRDSIYEQYF
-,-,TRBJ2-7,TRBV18,TGTGCCAGCTCATCCCGACAAATATCCTACGAGCAGTACTTC,CASSSRQISYEQYF
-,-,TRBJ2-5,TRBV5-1,TGCGCCAGCTCACAGGGGACCCAGTACTTC,CASSQGTQYF
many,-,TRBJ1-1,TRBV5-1,TGCGCCAGCAGCTTGGATCAGGCGGGGGGGAGCACTGAAGCTTTCTTT,CASSLDQAGGSTEAFF
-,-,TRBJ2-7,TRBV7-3,TGTGCCAGCAGCACAAGACAGGGAGGCGAGCAGTGCTTC,CASSTRQGGEQCF
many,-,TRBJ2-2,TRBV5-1,TGCGCCAGCAGCCCTCTCCCCGGCGCGGCCGGGGAGCTGTTTTTT,CASSPLPGAAGELFF
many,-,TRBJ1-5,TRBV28,TGTGCCAGCCTTCATGGGGCCAGGGATGGTCAGCCCCAGCATTTT,CASLHGARDGQPQHF
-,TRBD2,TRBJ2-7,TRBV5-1,TGCGCCAGCAGCATCGGACTAGCGGGAGGGTTGCGGTACTTC,CASSIGLAGGLRYF
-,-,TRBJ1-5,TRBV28,TGTGCCAGCGCGAGGTGGGGACAGCCCCAGCATTTT,CASARWGQPQHF
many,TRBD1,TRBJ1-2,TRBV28,TGTGCCAGCAGTACGACAGGGGTCTATGGCTACACCTTC,CASSTTGVYGYTF
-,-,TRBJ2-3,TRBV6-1,TGTGCCAGCAGTGAAAGGCTACGGAGCGCCGACACAGATACGCAGTATTTT,CASSERLRSADTDTQYF
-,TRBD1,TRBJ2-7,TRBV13,TGTGCCAGCAGCTTAGTGGGGGACAGGGCACTTCAGCAGTACTTC,CASSLVGDRALQQYF
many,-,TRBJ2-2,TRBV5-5,TGTGCCAGCAGCTTGGGTTGGGGAGTCGGGGAGCTGTTTTTT,CASSLGWGVGELFF
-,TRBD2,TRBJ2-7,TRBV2,TGTGCCAGCAATCGACTAGCGGGGAGGACAACCTACGAGCAGTACTTC,CASNRLAGRTTYEQYF
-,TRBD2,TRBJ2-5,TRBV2,TGTGCCAGCAACCTAGCGGGACAAGAGACCCAGTACTTC,CASNLAGQETQYF
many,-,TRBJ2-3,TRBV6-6,TGTGCCAGCAGTTTCCGACAGACCACAGATACGCAGTATTTT,CASSFRQTTDTQYF
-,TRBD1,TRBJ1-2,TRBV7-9,TGTGCCAGCAGCTCCACAGGACAGGGCAACTATGGCTACACCTTC,CASSSTGQGNYGYTF
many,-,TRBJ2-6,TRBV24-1,TGTGCCACCAGTGACCCAACAGGGCCCGGGGCCAACGTCCTGACTTTC,CATSDPTGPGANVLTF
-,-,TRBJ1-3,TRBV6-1,TGTGCCAGCAGCCTGACAGAGAACACCATATATTTT,CASSLTENTIYF
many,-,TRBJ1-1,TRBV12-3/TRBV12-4,TGTGCCAGCAGCTCCCTGCCGGGTAGAGCTTTCTTT,CASSSLPGRAFF
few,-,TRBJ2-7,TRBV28,TGTGCCAGCAGTTTAAGGGCAGACTCCTACGAGCAGTACTTC,CASSLRADSYEQYF
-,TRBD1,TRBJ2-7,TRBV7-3,TGTGCCAGCAGCTTGCGACAGGGTCGCTCCTACGAGCAGTACTTC,CASSLRQGRSYEQYF
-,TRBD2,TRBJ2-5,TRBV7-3,TGTGCCAGCAGCTTAAGCGGGAGGAGGGGAGAGACCCAGTACTTC,CASSLSGRRGETQYF
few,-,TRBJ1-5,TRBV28,TGTGCCAGCAGGGGTGGCCCATCGGACTATCAGCCCCAGCATTTT,CASRGGPSDYQPQHF
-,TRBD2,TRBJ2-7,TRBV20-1,TGCAGTGCTAGCCTATTACTAGCGGGAGCGTTCTACGAGCAGTACTTC,CSASLLLAGAFYEQYF